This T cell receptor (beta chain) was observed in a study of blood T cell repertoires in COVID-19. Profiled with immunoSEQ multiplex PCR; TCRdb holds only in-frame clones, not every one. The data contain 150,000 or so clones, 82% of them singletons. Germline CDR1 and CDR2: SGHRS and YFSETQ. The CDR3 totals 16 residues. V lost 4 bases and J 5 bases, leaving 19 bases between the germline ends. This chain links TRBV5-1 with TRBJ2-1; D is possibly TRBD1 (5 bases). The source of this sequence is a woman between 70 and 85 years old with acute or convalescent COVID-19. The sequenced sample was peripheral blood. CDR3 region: CASSPSTDRIDNEQFF. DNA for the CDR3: TGCGCCAGCAGCCCCTCCACCGACAGAATTGACAATGAGCAGTTCTTC.